This T cell receptor (beta chain) emerged from a study of cytomegalovirus exposure and HLA in healthy donors. The PCR made use of 60 Vbeta and 13 Jbeta primers. Assay: immunoSEQ multiplex PCR; the TCRdb copy retains only in-frame clones and omits some. Seen here are around 160,000 clones, around 73% observed once, and the top ten hold 1.5% to 2%. J was trimmed by 4 bases and V by 3 bases; bases with no gene match: 8. CDR1 is SGDLS, CDR2 YYNGEE, per germline. The CDR3 spans 16 residues. The receptor comes from a woman in her late teens or twenties in good health and CMV-seronegative. The sample consisted of PBMCs. This rearrangement joins TRBV9 to TRBJ2-1, with TRBD1 matching over 9 bases. The CDR3 sequence: CASSDVTGGLYNEQFF. Here the CDR3 DNA reads TGTGCCAGCAGCGATGTAACAGGGGGCTTGTACAATGAGCAGTTCTTC.